The 2 T cell receptor beta chains presented below share a single source sample, sequenced in a study of tumor and adjacent non-tumor tissue in lung cancer. No cell sorting was done before RNA was extracted from the tissue. Three rounds of nested PCR, following a modified ARM-PCR protocol, produced the TCRbeta library. TCRdb analysed the multiplex PCR reads with MiXCR anew, one entry per CDR3 protein. This sample carries about 110,000 distinct CDR3 sequences, 75% of them seen once, and the ten largest clones take around a third. What was sequenced was lung tumor tissue. The receptors derive from a woman aged 55-70 years with non-small cell lung cancer.

About this clonotype itself: A much larger clone sits a single nucleotide away, making a read error possible. This chain joins TRBV20-1 and TRBJ1-5; D uncertain. The germline V and J ends were trimmed by 0 bases and 9 bases, with 12 bases remaining between them. The CDR3 has 13 residues. Germline CDR1 and CDR2: DFQATT and SNEGSKA (reference sequence). Written as DNA, the CDR3 is TGCAGTGCTAGAGATCCGGGTGGGCGGCCCCAGCATTTT. It is translated as CSARDPGGRPQHF.

This clonotype was recorded once. This sequence may be a read error, since a much larger clone differs from it by one base. The CDR3 carries no conserved terminal phenylalanine or tryptophan, so it likely arises from a read error. CDR3 region: CSVSTGGSYEQYS. The CDR3 DNA sequence: TGCAGCGTGTCCACAGGGGGTTCCTACGAGCAGTACTCC. J is TRBJ2-7 and V is TRBV29-1, with 8 bases lining up with TRBD1. The germline gives CDR1 SQVTM, CDR2 ANQGSEA. Losses at the gene ends were 6 bases for V and 1 base for J; bases not matched to a gene: 5. The CDR3 has 13 residues.